Following are 29 T cell receptor beta chains from one sample sequenced in a study of blood T cell repertoires in COVID-19. The data were produced by immunoSEQ multiplex PCR, yet TCRdb's version contains in-frame clones alone and is incomplete. The sample comprises about 39,000 clones, roughly 90% of which are singletons, and roughly 2% rests with the top ten. Sequencing was carried out using peripheral blood. These receptors were taken from a man aged 45-65 years with active COVID-19.

This rearrangement joins TRBV7-3 to TRBJ2-3; D not resolved. V lost 2 bases and J lost 2, with 14 bases in between. Per germline, CDR1 SGHTA and CDR2 FQGTGA. The CDR3 length is 16 residues. CDR3 bases: TGTGCCAGCAGCTTATTCCCACCGACAAACACAGATACGCAGTATTTT. Translated, it gives CASSLFPPTNTDTQYF.

This clone was observed once. This rearrangement joins TRBV19 to TRBJ2-3, with 7 bases identical to TRBD1. The V segment lost 7 bases and the J segment 5 bases; nucleotides outside the gene matches: 6. CDR1 is LNHDA, CDR2 SQIVND, per germline (reference sequence). This CDR3 contains 13 residues. The CDR3: CASKSQGRDTQYF. CDR3 in DNA: TGTGCCAGTAAATCACAGGGGAGAGATACGCAGTATTTT.

J is TRBJ2-7 and V is TRBV9; D is uncertain. Looked up from germline, CDR1 is SGDLS and CDR2 is YYNGEE. CDR3 length equals 15 residues. Trimming pared 4 bases from V and 0 bases from J, leaving 14 bases between. Written as DNA, the CDR3 is TGTGCCAGCAGCCCCGGGTGGTCGGACTCCTACGAGCAGTACTTC. As protein: CASSPGWSDSYEQYF.

This clone was observed a few times. V usage is TRBV5-1 and J usage is TRBJ2-7; 8 bases line up with TRBD1. CDR1 is SGHRS, CDR2 YFSETQ, per germline. CDR3 length: 15 residues. With V trimmed by 5 bases and J by 3 bases, 10 bases remained unmatched. CDR3 DNA: TGCGCCAGCAGACCGTCGACAGGGGTGAGCTACGAGCAGTACTTC. Its protein product is CASRPSTGVSYEQYF.

The chain uses TRBV7-9 and TRBJ1-3, with D unclear. Deletions cut 5 bases from V and 0 bases from J, with 17 bases between. CDR3 length: 17 amino acids. Germline CDR1 SEHNR, CDR2 FQNEAQ (reference sequence). The CDR3 nucleotides read TGTGCCAGCAGCCCCAGAGCGGCCGGAAGCTCTGGAAACACCATATATTTT. This translates into CASSPRAAGSSGNTIYF.

A few counts support this clone. This rearrangement joins TRBV2 to TRBJ1-3; D uncertain. Deletions cut 4 bases from V and 4 bases from J, with 11 bases between. This CDR3 spans 14 amino acids. Germline V gene lookup returns CDR1 SNHLY and CDR2 FYNNEI. CDR3 sequence (DNA): TGTGCCAGCAGTGTTGCCAGGCAGGGAAACACCATATATTTT. It encodes CASSVARQGNTIYF.

The chain carries TRBV29-1 and TRBJ1-1; D gene uncertain. CDR1 is SQVTM and CDR2 is ANQGSEA in the germline V gene. V lost 8 bases and J 0 bases, leaving 7 bases between the germline ends. This CDR3 contains 11 residues. DNA of the CDR3: TGCAGCTTCAGAATGAACACTGAAGCTTTCTTT. The encoded protein is CSFRMNTEAFF.

This clone was seen a handful of times. The rearrangement joins TRBV9 to TRBJ1-5; D gene ambiguous. The CDR3 runs to 14 residues. Germline values: CDR1 SGDLS, CDR2 YYNGEE. V lost 0 bases, J lost 3 bases, and 7 bases lay in between. The CDR3 sequence is CASSVEPYNQPQHF. The CDR3 DNA is TGTGCCAGCAGCGTAGAGCCCTACAATCAGCCCCAGCATTTT.

The chain employs TRBV9 and TRBJ2-3, with a possible D match to TRBD2 (6 bases). The CDR3 consists of 17 residues. CDR1 and CDR2 (germline): SGDLS, YYNGEE. Trimming removed 3 bases at V and 0 bases at J, with 17 bases between. Here the CDR3 reads CASSGPRTGASTDTQYF. The CDR3 DNA is TGTGCCAGCAGCGGGCCCCGGACGGGAGCTAGCACAGATACGCAGTATTTT.

This sequence joins TRBV2 and TRBJ2-7; TRBD1 agrees at 7 bases. The CDR3 contains 14 residues. Trimming at V came to 5 bases and at J to 2 bases, leaving 6 bases not matched to a gene. Germline-derived CDR1 and CDR2 are SNHLY and FYNNEI. The CDR3 loop reads CASSLDRETYEQYF. CDR3 bases: TGTGCCAGCAGTCTAGACAGGGAAACCTACGAGCAGTACTTC.

The chain combines TRBV7-2 with TRBJ2-1; possible D gene TRBD2, 6 bases. Germline CDR1 reads SGHTA; CDR2 reads FQGNSA. This CDR3 is built from 13 residues. V lost 1 base, J lost 11 bases, and 12 bases lay in between. DNA for the CDR3: TGTGCCAGCAGCTTAGAAGGGACTTTCAAGCAGTTCTTC. Translation gives CASSLEGTFKQFF.

This sequence joins TRBV18 and TRBJ2-5; 11 positions agree with TRBD2. V was pared by 6 bases and J by 4 bases, with 4 bases of the junction left unmatched. Germline CDR1 reads KGHSH; CDR2 reads LQKENI. The CDR3 is 14 amino acids. Written as DNA, the CDR3 is TGTGCCAGCTCGGGACTAGCGGAAAGAGAGACCCAGTACTTC. It yields the protein CASSGLAERETQYF.

V usage is TRBV30 and J usage is TRBJ1-5; D call uncertain. The CDR3 sequence is 13 residues long. Germline V gives CDR1 GTSNPN, CDR2 SVGIG (reference sequence). The V and J ends lost 7 bases and 7 bases respectively, with 17 bases between them. CDR3 protein: CAFDPGGGQPQHF. In nucleotides, the CDR3 is TGTGCCTTCGACCCGGGAGGCGGGCAGCCCCAGCATTTT.

The chain recombines TRBV30 with TRBJ1-6; 7 bases are shared with TRBD1. The ends lost 5 bases at V and 7 bases at J; junction bases unmatched: 5. The CDR3 has 13 residues. Germline V gene sequence: CDR1 GTSNPN, CDR2 SVGIG (reference sequence). CDR3: CAWAGTANSPLHF. The CDR3 bases are TGTGCCTGGGCCGGGACAGCGAATTCACCCCTCCACTTT.

V gene TRBV19 combines with J gene TRBJ2-1, with 10 bases fitting TRBD2. V lost 5 bases, J lost 6 bases, and 10 bases stayed unmatched. CDR1 and CDR2 from the germline V gene are LNHDA and SQIVND (reference sequence). This CDR3 region has 16 residues. CDR3 protein: CASSGWHGTSVNEQFF. The CDR3 nucleotides read TGTGCCAGTAGTGGGTGGCACGGGACTAGCGTCAATGAGCAGTTCTTC.

The rearrangement links TRBV5-4 to TRBJ2-5, with a possible D match to TRBD2 (6 bases). The CDR3 length is 13 residues. V was clipped by 5 bases and J by 0 bases, with 8 bases between them. In germline, CDR1 is SGHNT, CDR2 YYREEE (reference sequence). CDR3 sequence: CASRGLYQETQYF. The CDR3 DNA follows: TGTGCCAGCAGGGGACTTTACCAAGAGACCCAGTACTTC.

The CDR3 DNA reads TGTGCCAGCAGCTTATACGGGGGGACCTCTTACAATGAGCAGTTCTTC. Translated: CASSLYGGTSYNEQFF. The chain couples TRBV7-2 to TRBJ2-1; TRBD2 aligns across 7 bases. With V trimmed by 2 bases and J by 4 bases, 8 bases remained unmatched. CDR3 length: 16 amino acids. In germline, CDR1 is SGHTA, CDR2 FQGNSA.

The chain recombines TRBV10-3 with TRBJ2-2, with D perhaps matching TRBD2 (6 bases). The germline V gene has CDR1 ENHRY and CDR2 SYGVKD. The CDR3 consists of 14 residues. The V and J ends lost 6 bases and 3 bases respectively, with 11 bases between them. The CDR3 region is CAISPGADTGELFF. In DNA, the CDR3 is TGTGCCATCAGCCCGGGAGCGGACACCGGGGAGCTGTTTTTT.

The rearrangement uses TRBV3-1 (or the pseudogene TRBV3-2) and TRBJ2-6, with 7 positions matching TRBD1. The V gene's germline CDR1 is LGHDT and CDR2 YNNKEL (reference sequence). Losses at the gene ends were 4 bases for V and 2 bases for J; bases not matched to a gene: 2. The CDR3 has 15 residues. This CDR3 reads CASSPDRAGANVLTF. Here the CDR3 DNA reads TGTGCCAGCAGCCCCGACAGGGCTGGGGCCAACGTCCTGACTTTC.

The V gene is TRBV7-3, the J gene TRBJ2-3, with TRBD2 matching over 8 bases. This CDR3 spans 15 amino acids. Germline V gives CDR1 SGHTA, CDR2 FQGTGA. The V and J ends lost 5 bases and 2 bases, in that order; junction bases with no gene match: 6. CDR3 sequence (DNA): TGTGCCAGCAGCCTAGGGACTAGGACCACAGATACGCAGTATTTT. Translation gives CASSLGTRTTDTQYF. The whole variable domain, remainder taken from reference TRBV7-3 and TRBJ2-3, is GAGVSQTPSNKVTEKGKYVELRCDPISGHTALYWYRQSLGQGPEFLIYFQGTGAADDSGLPNDRFFAVRPEGSVSTLKIQRTERGDSAVYLCASSLGTRTTDTQYFGPGTRLTVL.

CDR3 region: CASRLVTLFSGTTLPYEQYF. The CDR3 region has the DNA TGTGCAAGTCGCTTAGTGACCCTCTTTTCCGGGACAACCTTGCCCTACGAGCAGTACTTC. The chain is built from TRBV12-2 and TRBJ2-7; no DNA check was done on the table's D call, TRBD1. TRBV12-2 is marked as a pseudogene. CDR3 size: 20 residues.

This chain joins TRBV7-3 and TRBJ2-1; maybe TRBD2 (6 bases). The CDR3 covers 15 residues. Per the germline V gene, CDR1 is SGHTA and CDR2 is FQGTGA. The germline V and J ends were trimmed by 0 bases and 4 bases, with 10 bases remaining between them. CDR3 sequence: CASSLTGGGYNEQFF. The CDR3 DNA reads TGTGCCAGCAGCTTAACCGGGGGTGGGTACAATGAGCAGTTCTTC.

This sequence joins TRBV6-2 or TRBV6-3 and TRBJ1-1; no definite D call. The V gene's germline CDR1 is MNHEY and CDR2 SVGEGT. This CDR3 is 12 amino acids long. V gave up 5 bases and J gave up 6 bases, with 10 bases separating them. CDR3 nucleotide sequence: TGTGCCAGCAGTGAGCAGGAGGCTGAAGCTTTCTTT. Its protein product is CASSEQEAEAFF.

This chain connects TRBV19 to TRBJ2-2; 7 nucleotides agree with TRBD1. The CDR3 length is 16 residues. Per the germline V gene, CDR1 is LNHDA and CDR2 is SQIVND (reference sequence). After removal of 4 bases from V and 5 bases from J, the junction contained 10 bases not matched to a gene. In DNA, the CDR3 is TGTGCCAGTAGTAGCCCGTTGGGACAGTTTACCGGGGAGCTGTTTTTT. Protein: CASSSPLGQFTGELFF.

This chain links TRBV19 with TRBJ1-2, with 7 bases identical to TRBD1. Germline loops: CDR1 LNHDA, CDR2 SQIVND (reference sequence). This CDR3 is 13 amino acids long. J was trimmed by 11 bases and V by 6 bases; bases with no gene match: 12. Here the CDR3 reads CASSLGTVPSYTF. The DNA of the CDR3 is TGTGCCAGTAGCCTTGGGACAGTCCCCTCATACACCTTC.

This clone was seen only a few times. The gene calls are TRBV5-1 and TRBJ1-2; 7 nucleotides agree with TRBD1. Looked up from germline, CDR1 is SGHRS and CDR2 is YFSETQ. The J segment lost 5 bases and the V segment lost 3 bases, leaving 13 bases of the junction unmatched. This CDR3 is built from 16 residues. CDR3 amino acids: CASSSGQVVYTYGYTF. The CDR3 nucleotides are TGCGCCAGCAGCTCCGGACAGGTCGTATACACTTATGGCTACACCTTC.

The chain combines TRBV15 with TRBJ1-6; possibly TRBD1 for D (5 bases). The CDR3 extends over 12 amino acids. The ends were cut back, 2 bases at V and 13 bases at J, with 9 bases in the middle. From germline, CDR1 is LNHNV and CDR2 YYDKDF (reference sequence). CDR3 sequence (DNA): TGTGCCACCAGCAGAAGACAGTCTCCCCTCCACTTT. Translating it yields CATSRRQSPLHF.

This chain links TRBV5-1 with TRBJ1-2, with a possible D match to TRBD1 (5 bases). The CDR3 length is 17 residues. Per the germline V gene, CDR1 is SGHRS and CDR2 is YFSETQ. The V end was cut by 0 bases, the J end by 5 bases, with 20 bases between. This chain's CDR3 is CASSLATVRAGPYGYTF. In nucleotides, the CDR3 is TGCGCCAGCAGCTTGGCGACTGTCAGGGCAGGGCCTTATGGCTACACCTTC.

The CDR3 bases are TGTGCCAGCAGCCCTCACAGGGGGCAAATCTACGAGCAGTACTTC. This translates into CASSPHRGQIYEQYF. The genes are TRBV9 and TRBJ2-7, with 9 bases fitting TRBD1. The germline gives CDR1 SGDLS, CDR2 YYNGEE. Unmatched junction bases numbered 8, after V lost 4 bases and J lost 3 bases. The CDR3 extends over 15 amino acids.